This entry lists 19 T cell receptor beta chains sequenced from one sample in a study of blood T cell repertoires in COVID-19. Some clones are missing from TCRdb's copy, which holds only in-frame ones; the method was immunoSEQ multiplex PCR. The sample contains 240,000 or so clones, around 88% of which appear only once. The source material was peripheral blood. The receptors were gathered from a woman aged 25 to 45 who had recovered from COVID-19.

V is TRBV6-5 and J is TRBJ1-6, with D maybe TRBD1 (5 bases). Germline V gene data show CDR1 as MNHEY and CDR2 as SVGAGI. V lost 2 bases and J 10 bases, leaving 15 bases between the germline ends. This CDR3 has 15 residues. For the CDR3, the DNA is TGTGCCAGCAGTTACGGTCGGGCAGGGCACTCACCCCTCCACTTT. Encoded protein: CASSYGRAGHSPLHF.

V usage is TRBV19 and J usage is TRBJ1-1; D is possibly TRBD1 (6 bases). In germline, CDR1 is LNHDA, CDR2 SQIVND (reference sequence). Trimming took off 3 bases at V and 1 base at J, with 12 bases between the two ends. This CDR3 spans 15 amino acids. The CDR3 nucleotides read TGTGCCAGTAGTATGGGGCAGGGGAGGAACACTGAAGCTTTCTTT. Translating it yields CASSMGQGRNTEAFF.

V and J are TRBV3-1 (or the pseudogene TRBV3-2) and TRBJ1-6, with D possibly being TRBD1 (6 bases). The germline V and J ends were trimmed by 1 base and 10 bases, with 23 bases remaining between them. Germline V gives CDR1 LGHDT, CDR2 YNNKEL (reference sequence). There are 18 residues in the CDR3. CDR3 loop: CASSQGQSAQGLESPLHF. The CDR3 region has the DNA TGTGCCAGCAGCCAAGGTCAGTCGGCACAGGGATTAGAGTCACCCCTCCACTTT.

The gene calls are TRBV23-1 and TRBJ2-7; D unclear. TRBV23-1 is an ORF, and what it does is uncertain. The CDR3 covers 15 residues. Trimming took off 3 bases at V and 0 bases at J, with 12 bases between the two ends. CDR3 in amino acids: CASSQCRLSSYEQYF. CDR3 sequence (DNA): TGCGCCAGCAGTCAGTGCCGGTTGAGCTCCTACGAGCAGTACTTC.

This chain connects TRBV12-3 or TRBV12-4 to TRBJ2-1, with D possibly matching TRBD2 (5 bases). V was cut by 6 bases and J by 2 bases, with 8 bases left in between. The CDR3 covers 13 residues. CDR3 DNA sequence: TGTGCCAGCAGGGCCGGGGCCTACAATGAGCAGTTCTTC. Its translation is CASRAGAYNEQFF.

The rearrangement links TRBV30 to TRBJ2-7, with 7 bases lining up with TRBD1. The CDR3 has 13 amino acids. Trimming took 1 base from V and 7 from J; bases not matched to a gene: 7. Germline CDR1 and CDR2: GTSNPN and SVGIG (reference sequence). CDR3 nucleotides: TGTGCCTGGAGTGACACGACAGGGTTGGAGCAGTACTTC. It yields the protein CAWSDTTGLEQYF.

V and J are TRBV5-1 and TRBJ2-7, with 13 bases that match TRBD2. V shed 3 bases and J 1 base; nucleotides not matched to a gene: 4. Germline CDR1 reads SGHRS; CDR2 reads YFSETQ. CDR3 length: 16 amino acids. The CDR3 bases are TGCGCCAGCAGCTGGACTAGCGGGGGCACTTCCTACGAGCAGTACTTC. This sequence encodes CASSWTSGGTSYEQYF. The variable domain in full, with the rest retrieved from reference TRBV5-1 and TRBJ2-7, is KAGVTQTPRYLIKTRGQQVTLSCSPISGHRSVSWYQQTPGQGLQFLFEYFSETQRNKGNFPGRFSGRQFSNSRSEMNVSTLELGDSALYLCASSWTSGGTSYEQYFGPGTRLTVT.

This clone was seen just once. CDR3 in amino acids: CASSQAEVNYGYTF. The CDR3 DNA sequence: TGTGCCAGCAGCCAGGCGGAGGTAAACTATGGCTACACCTTC. This rearrangement joins TRBV14 to TRBJ1-2; D unclear. With 3 bases removed from V and 2 bases from J, the gap between germline ends came to 10 bases. There are 14 residues in the CDR3. Per the germline V gene, CDR1 is SGHDN and CDR2 is FVKESK.

The chain links TRBV9 to TRBJ1-1; D not certain. Germline V lookup: CDR1 SGDLS, CDR2 YYNGEE. V was trimmed by 4 bases and J by 4 bases, leaving 17 bases between them. CDR3 length: 15 residues. This chain's CDR3 is CASSPPTAGSTEAFF. The CDR3 DNA reads as TGTGCCAGCAGCCCACCCACGGCGGGGAGCACTGAAGCTTTCTTT.

This chain connects TRBV7-9 to TRBJ2-7, with TRBD1 matching 8 bases. V shed 3 bases, J shed 4 bases, and the junction held 8 bases outside the gene matches. Germline CDR1 reads SEHNR; CDR2 reads FQNEAQ (reference sequence). The CDR3 runs to 15 residues. Here the CDR3 DNA reads TGTGCCAGCAGCTTCACCGGACAGGGCCGATACGAGCAGTACTTC. Its protein product is CASSFTGQGRYEQYF.

The chain employs TRBV9 and TRBJ2-3, with 11 positions matching TRBD2. This CDR3 contains 19 residues. CDR1 SGDLS and CDR2 YYNGEE come from the germline V gene. The junction had 14 bases not matched to a gene; V was cut back by 2 bases and J by 3 bases. The CDR3 DNA reads TGTGCCAGCAGCGTTACAGGAGTAGCGGGGGGGCTGGGAACAGATACGCAGTATTTT. Encoded protein: CASSVTGVAGGLGTDTQYF. The full variable domain, rest sourced from reference TRBV9 and TRBJ2-3, is DSGVTQTPKHLITATGQRVTLRCSPRSGDLSVYWYQQSLDQGLQFLIQYYNGEERAKGNILERFSAQQFPDLHSELNLSSLELGDSALYFCASSVTGVAGGLGTDTQYFGPGTRLTVL.

The chain has TRBV19 and TRBJ1-2; 7 nucleotides align to TRBD1. The V gene end was trimmed by 7 bases and the J gene end by 8 bases; junction bases not matched to a gene: 13. Germline CDR1 LNHDA, CDR2 SQIVND (reference sequence). CDR3 length: 14 amino acids. In nucleotides, the CDR3 is TGTGCCAGTAACGCAAACAGGGGTAGAGGCGGCTACACCTTC. Protein: CASNANRGRGGYTF.

The count of this clone is one. The same CDR3 can be traced to other DNA sequences in this sample. The rearrangement uses TRBV7-2 and TRBJ2-7, with D tentatively TRBD2 (6 bases). There are 13 residues in the CDR3. Germline-derived CDR1 and CDR2 are SGHTA and FQGNSA. The V end lost 3 bases, the J end lost 1 base, and 7 bases lay between the germline ends. Written as DNA, the CDR3 is TGTGCCAGCAGCTTTGGAGGGTCCTACGAGCAGTACTTC. Protein: CASSFGGSYEQYF.

The chain combines TRBV11-2 with TRBJ2-1, with 11 nucleotides matching TRBD2. This CDR3 has 15 residues. The germline gives CDR1 SGHAT, CDR2 FQNNGV. The ends lost 3 bases at V and 8 bases at J; junction bases unmatched: 6. The CDR3 sequence: CASSFRTSGGYEQFF. The CDR3 bases are TGTGCCAGCAGCTTTCGTACTAGCGGGGGTTATGAGCAGTTCTTC. Full variable domain (missing parts from reference TRBV11-2 and TRBJ2-1): EAGVAQSPRYKIIEKRQSVAFWCNPISGHATLYWYQQILGQGPKLLIQFQNNGVVDDSQLPKDRFSAERLKGVDSTLKIQPAKLEDSAVYLCASSFRTSGGYEQFFGPGTRLTVL.

The J gene is TRBJ1-1, the V gene TRBV5-1; D is possibly TRBD1 (6 bases). V gave up 0 bases and J gave up 1 base, with 13 bases separating them. The germline V gene encodes CDR1 SGHRS and CDR2 YFSETQ. The CDR3 consists of 16 residues. DNA for the CDR3: TGCGCCAGCAGCTTGGCGGGGAGACAGGAGAACACTGAAGCTTTCTTT. This codes for CASSLAGRQENTEAFF. Based on the CDR3 plus reference TRBV5-1 and TRBJ1-1, the full variable domain is KAGVTQTPRYLIKTRGQQVTLSCSPISGHRSVSWYQQTPGQGLQFLFEYFSETQRNKGNFPGRFSGRQFSNSRSEMNVSTLELGDSALYLCASSLAGRQENTEAFFGQGTRLTVV.

CDR3 DNA sequence: TGTGCCAGCAACTACGGGACAGGGGGTCCTGGAAACACCATATATTTT. It specifies CASNYGTGGPGNTIYF. This chain uses TRBV7-9 with TRBJ1-3; TRBD1 agrees at 11 bases. CDR1 is SEHNR, CDR2 FQNEAQ, per germline (reference sequence). The CDR3 loop spans 16 amino acids. V shed 7 bases and J 2 bases; nucleotides not matched to a gene: 7.

J is TRBJ2-2 and V is TRBV5-1; TRBD1 agrees at 8 bases. The CDR3 has 14 residues. The V segment lost 9 bases and the J segment 5 bases; nucleotides outside the gene matches: 9. Germline V gene data show CDR1 as SGHRS and CDR2 as YFSETQ. CDR3 nucleotide sequence: TGCGCCACCAAGGCAGGGGGCGCGACCGGGGAGCTGTTTTTT. Amino acid sequence: CATKAGGATGELFF.

This clone showed up just once. The chain carries TRBV7-8 and TRBJ2-3, with a possible D match to TRBD2 (7 bases). CDR1 SGHVS and CDR2 FQNEAQ come from the germline V gene. V lost 2 bases and J lost 4, with 16 bases in between. This CDR3 is built from 16 residues. CDR3 in DNA: TGTGCCAGCAGCTTAAACGCGGGGGCCTTCCCAGATACGCAGTATTTT. Its protein is CASSLNAGAFPDTQYF.

This clone has only one observation. The chain links TRBV6-2 or TRBV6-3 to TRBJ2-3; 9 nucleotides agree with TRBD2. J lost 3 bases, V lost 2 bases, and 12 bases had no gene match. Germline V gene lookup returns CDR1 MNHEY and CDR2 SVGEGT. CDR3 size: 18 residues. Here the CDR3 reads CASSYRRGGPSRTDTQYF. Here the CDR3 DNA reads TGTGCCAGCAGTTACAGGCGGGGGGGCCCAAGTCGGACAGATACGCAGTATTTT.